This TCR beta chain was found in a study of T cell repertoires in cytomegalovirus infection. Study at large: Indications of both CMV infection and matching HLA type were provided by public TCR beta signatures.

V was shortened by 0 bases and J by 3 bases, with 9 bases between the two germline ends. CDR3 length equals 14 residues. The germline V gene has CDR1 SNHLY and CDR2 FYNNEI. Regarding the study as a whole: The study found HLA-C-restricted CMV-specific TCR beta clonotypes dominating the ex vivo response. Cumulated frequencies of public TCR beta families served to identify carriers of CMV plus the relevant HLA.

In its sample, this clonotype was seen a few times. The antigen is unknown. TCRdb passed the reads through MiXCR, listing each CDR3 protein once. The data show some 100,000 distinct CDR3 sequences, 23% seen once. This clonotype was obtained from a human donor in good health (CMV status not recorded). Some clones in this sample may be carry-over from other donors' samples. J is TRBJ2-7 and V is TRBV2, with TRBD1 as a possible D gene (5 bases). Sequencing was done on a sample of CD8+ T cells from PBMCs. As DNA, the CDR3 is TGTGCCAGCAGTGAAGCGAGACAGCACTACGAGCAGTACTTC. Its protein product is CASSEARQHYEQYF.